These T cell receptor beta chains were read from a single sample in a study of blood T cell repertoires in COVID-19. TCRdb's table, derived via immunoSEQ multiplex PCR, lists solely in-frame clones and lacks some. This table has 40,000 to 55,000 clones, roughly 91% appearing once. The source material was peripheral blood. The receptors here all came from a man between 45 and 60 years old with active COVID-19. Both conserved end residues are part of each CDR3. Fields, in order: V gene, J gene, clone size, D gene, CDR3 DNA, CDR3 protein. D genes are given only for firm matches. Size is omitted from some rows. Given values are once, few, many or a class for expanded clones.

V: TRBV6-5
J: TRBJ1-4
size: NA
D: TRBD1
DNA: TGTGCCAGCAGCCCAGACAGGGCTAATGAAAAACTGTTTTTT
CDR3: CASSPDRANEKLFF

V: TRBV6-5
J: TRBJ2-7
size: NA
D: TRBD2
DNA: TGTGCCAGCAGGCCTACTAGCGGGGGGCACTACGAGCAGTACTTC
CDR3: CASRPTSGGHYEQYF

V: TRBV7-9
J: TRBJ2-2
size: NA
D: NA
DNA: TGTGCCAGCAGCTTCGGGGTCGGGGAGCTGTTTTTT
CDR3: CASSFGVGELFF

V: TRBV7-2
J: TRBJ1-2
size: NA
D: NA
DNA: TGTGCCAGCAGCTCCAGGGTAGTGAACTATGGCTACACCTTC
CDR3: CASSSRVVNYGYTF

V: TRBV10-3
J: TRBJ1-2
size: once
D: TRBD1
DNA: TGTGCCATCAGAAGACAGGGTAGCTACACCTTC
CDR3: CAIRRQGSYTF

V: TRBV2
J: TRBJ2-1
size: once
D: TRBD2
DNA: TGTGCCAGCAGTGTTTCTGGGAGCGGGGGGGCCAAGGATGAGCAGTTCTTC
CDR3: CASSVSGSGGAKDEQFF

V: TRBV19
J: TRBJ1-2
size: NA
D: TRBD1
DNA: TGTGCCAGTAGTATAGATCTGGGACAGACCTACTATGGCTACACCTTC
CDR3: CASSIDLGQTYYGYTF

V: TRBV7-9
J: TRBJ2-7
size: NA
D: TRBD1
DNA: TGTGCCAGCAGTCAAACAGGGGCCTACGAGCAGTACTTC
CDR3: CASSQTGAYEQYF

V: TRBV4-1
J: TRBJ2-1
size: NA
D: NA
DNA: TGCGCCAGCAGCCAAGATGGCGGTGCGAGGCGCTCCTACAATGAGCAGTTCTTC
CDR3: CASSQDGGARRSYNEQFF

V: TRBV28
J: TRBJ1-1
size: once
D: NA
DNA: TGTGCCACCGGAGGCGGTTTTGACACTGAAGCTTTCTTT
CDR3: CATGGGFDTEAFF

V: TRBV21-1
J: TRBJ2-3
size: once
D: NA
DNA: TGTGCCAGCAGCAAAGTCTCCCGACATCATGGAGATACGCAGTATTTT
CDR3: CASSKVSRHHGDTQYF

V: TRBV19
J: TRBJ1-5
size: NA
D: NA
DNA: TGTGCCAGTAGTATAGGCAGGGGCAATCAGCCCCAGCATTTT
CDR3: CASSIGRGNQPQHF

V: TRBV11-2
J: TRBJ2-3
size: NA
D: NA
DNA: TGTGCCAGCAGCTTAGCCGGGTCCCGCACAGATACGCAGTATTTT
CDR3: CASSLAGSRTDTQYF

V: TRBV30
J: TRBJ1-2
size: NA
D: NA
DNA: TGTGCCGGCAGACAGAGAGAGGTTCCAAACTATGGCTACACCTTC
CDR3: CAGRQREVPNYGYTF

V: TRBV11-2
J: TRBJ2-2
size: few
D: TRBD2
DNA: TGTGCCAGCAGCTTAAACCGGGAGGACGGGGAGCTGTTTTTT
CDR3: CASSLNREDGELFF

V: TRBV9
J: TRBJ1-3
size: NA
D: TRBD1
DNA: TGTGCCAGCAGCCGCGAGACAGGGAACGGAAACACCATATATTTT
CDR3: CASSRETGNGNTIYF

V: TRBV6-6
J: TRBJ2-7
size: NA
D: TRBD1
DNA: TGTGCCAGCAACACAGACAGGGGCCCCGCACCCTACGAGCAGTACTTC
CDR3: CASNTDRGPAPYEQYF

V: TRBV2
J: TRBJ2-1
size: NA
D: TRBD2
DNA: TGTGCCAGCAGTGAAGATGTAAGCGGGGGGGCCGCACATGAGCAGTTCTTC
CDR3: CASSEDVSGGAAHEQFF

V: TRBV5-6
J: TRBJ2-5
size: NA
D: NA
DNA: TGTGCCAGCAGTTTAGAGAGTAAAGAGACCCAGTACTTC
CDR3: CASSLESKETQYF

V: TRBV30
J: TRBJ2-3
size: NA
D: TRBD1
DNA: TGTGCCTGGCAGCGGGACAGGGGGAATCGGGATACGCAGTATTTT
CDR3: CAWQRDRGNRDTQYF

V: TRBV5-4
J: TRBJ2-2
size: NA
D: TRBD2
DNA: TGTGCCAGCAGCTCGCAGACTAGCGGGGGGGCGAACACCGGGGAGCTGTTTTTT
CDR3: CASSSQTSGGANTGELFF

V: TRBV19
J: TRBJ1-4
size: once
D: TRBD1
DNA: TGTGCCAGTAGTGATCGGGGGACCGGGACAGGGGGTGAAAAACTGTTTTTT
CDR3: CASSDRGTGTGGEKLFF

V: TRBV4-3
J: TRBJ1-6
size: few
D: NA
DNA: TGCGCCAGCAGCCCAAATCAGGGGCTGGATTCACCCCTCCACTTT
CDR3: CASSPNQGLDSPLHF

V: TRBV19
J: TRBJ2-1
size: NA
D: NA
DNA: TGTGCCAGTAGGAGACCCTCAGGGGCGGGTGAGCAGTTCTTC
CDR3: CASRRPSGAGEQFF

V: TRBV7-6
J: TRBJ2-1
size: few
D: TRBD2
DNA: TGTGCCAGCAGCTTATTCCCCTTAACTAGCGGGAGTCTGCGGAATGAGCAGTTCTTC
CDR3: CASSLFPLTSGSLRNEQFF

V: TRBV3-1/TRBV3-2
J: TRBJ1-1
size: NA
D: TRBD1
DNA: TGTGCCAGCAGCCAAGCGTGGACAGGGAACACTGAAGCTTTCTTT
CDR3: CASSQAWTGNTEAFF

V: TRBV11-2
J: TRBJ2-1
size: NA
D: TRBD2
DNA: TGTGCCAGCAGCGCCTCAGCGGGAGTATACAATGAGCAGTTCTTC
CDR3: CASSASAGVYNEQFF

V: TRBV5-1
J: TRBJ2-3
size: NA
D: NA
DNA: TGCGCCAGCAGCTTGGCCCCAGCGGGCGGGGGCACAGATACGCAGTATTTT
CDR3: CASSLAPAGGGTDTQYF

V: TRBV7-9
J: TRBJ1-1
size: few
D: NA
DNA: TGTGCCAGCAGCCTGGGGTCTACAGGCCGTGAAGCTTTCTTT
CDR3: CASSLGSTGREAFF

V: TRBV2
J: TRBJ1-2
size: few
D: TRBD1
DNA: TGTGCCAGCAGTAACTCCGGGACAGGGAATGGCTACACCTTC
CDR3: CASSNSGTGNGYTF

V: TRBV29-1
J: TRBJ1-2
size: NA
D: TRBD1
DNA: TGCAGCGTTGAATGGGACAGGGGTCTTTATGGCTACACCTTC
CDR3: CSVEWDRGLYGYTF

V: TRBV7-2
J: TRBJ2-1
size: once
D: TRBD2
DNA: TGTGCCAGCAGCTTAGAGGGGACTAGCGGGAGGTTCTACAATGAGCAGTTCTTC
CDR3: CASSLEGTSGRFYNEQFF

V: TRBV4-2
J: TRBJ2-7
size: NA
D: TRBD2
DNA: TGTGCCAGCAGCCAAGAAACTAGCGGGGCCTACGAGCAGTACTTC
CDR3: CASSQETSGAYEQYF

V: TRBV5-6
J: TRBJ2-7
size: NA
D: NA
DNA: TGTGCCAGCGGCCACAGGGACCTATCCTACGAGCAGTACTTC
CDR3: CASGHRDLSYEQYF

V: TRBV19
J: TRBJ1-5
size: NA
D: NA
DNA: TGTGCCAGTAGGGATACAGGGAGAGGCAATCAGCCCCAGCATTTT
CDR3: CASRDTGRGNQPQHF

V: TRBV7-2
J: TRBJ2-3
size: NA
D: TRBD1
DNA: TGTGCCAGCAGCTCGGACAGGGTTCCGTATTTT
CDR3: CASSSDRVPYF

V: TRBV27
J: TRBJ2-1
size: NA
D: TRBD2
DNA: TGTGCCAGCAGTTCCCTAGCGGGATTTTACAATGAGCAGTTCTTC
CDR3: CASSSLAGFYNEQFF

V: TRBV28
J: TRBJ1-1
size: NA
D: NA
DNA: TGTGCCAGCAACTCGAATCGGCGGGCTAGGGGGGCTTTCTTT
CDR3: CASNSNRRARGAFF

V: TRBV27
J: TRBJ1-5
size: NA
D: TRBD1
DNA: TGTGCCAGCAGTTCTTATGGAGGGGGCGGTCAGCCCCAGCATTTT
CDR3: CASSSYGGGGQPQHF

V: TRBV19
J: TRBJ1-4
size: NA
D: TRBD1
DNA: TGTGCCAGCTCCGTTGGACAGGGACGGGAAAAACTGTTTTTT
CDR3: CASSVGQGREKLFF

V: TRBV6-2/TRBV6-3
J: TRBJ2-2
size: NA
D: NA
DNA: TGTGCCAGCAGTTACAGGACAAGGAACACCGGGGAGCTGTTTTTT
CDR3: CASSYRTRNTGELFF

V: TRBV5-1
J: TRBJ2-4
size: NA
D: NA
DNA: TGCGCCAGCAGCTTACAGGGCCTCGGTACTTACATTCAGTACTTC
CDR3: CASSLQGLGTYIQYF

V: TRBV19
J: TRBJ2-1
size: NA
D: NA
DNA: TGTGCCAGTTCTCAGGGGAACTCCTACAATGAGCAGTTCTTC
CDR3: CASSQGNSYNEQFF

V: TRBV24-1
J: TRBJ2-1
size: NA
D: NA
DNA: TGTGCCACCAGTGAGGGTAGCGCCTTGGTCTTC
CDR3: CATSEGSALVF

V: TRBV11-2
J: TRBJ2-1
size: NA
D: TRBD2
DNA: TGTGCCAGCAGCTTAGAACGCCGACTAGCCCCGGGTGAGCAGTTCTTC
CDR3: CASSLERRLAPGEQFF

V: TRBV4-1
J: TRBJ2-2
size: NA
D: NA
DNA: TGCGCCAGCAGCCCAGGTGGCACAACGAACACCGGGGAGCTGTTTTTT
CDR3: CASSPGGTTNTGELFF

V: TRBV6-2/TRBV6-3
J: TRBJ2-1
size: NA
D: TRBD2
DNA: TGTGCCAGCAGTAATAGCGGGAAGCAGTTCTTC
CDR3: CASSNSGKQFF

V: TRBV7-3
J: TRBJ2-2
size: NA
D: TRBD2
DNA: TGTGCCAGCAGCTTAAATAGCGGGAGGGTTACCGGGGAGCTGTTTTTT
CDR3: CASSLNSGRVTGELFF

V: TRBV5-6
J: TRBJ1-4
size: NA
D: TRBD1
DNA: TGTGCCAGCAGCTCATCGGGACAGTCTAATGAAAAACTGTTTTTT
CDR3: CASSSSGQSNEKLFF

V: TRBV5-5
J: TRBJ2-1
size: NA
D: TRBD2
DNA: TGTGCCAGCAGCTTGTGGTCTAGCGGTGACAATGAGCAGTTCTTC
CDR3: CASSLWSSGDNEQFF